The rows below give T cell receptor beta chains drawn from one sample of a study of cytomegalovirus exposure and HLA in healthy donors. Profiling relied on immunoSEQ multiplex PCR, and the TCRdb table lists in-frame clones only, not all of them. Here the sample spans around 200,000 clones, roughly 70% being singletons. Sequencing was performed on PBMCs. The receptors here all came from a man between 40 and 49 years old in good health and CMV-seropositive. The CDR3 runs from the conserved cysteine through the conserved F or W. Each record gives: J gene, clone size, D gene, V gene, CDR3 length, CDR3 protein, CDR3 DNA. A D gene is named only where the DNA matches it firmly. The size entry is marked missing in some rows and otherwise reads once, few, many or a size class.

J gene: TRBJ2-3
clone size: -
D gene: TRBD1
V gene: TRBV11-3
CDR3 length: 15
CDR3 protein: CASSLDQRTGDTQYF
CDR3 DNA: TGTGCCAGCAGCTTAGATCAGAGGACAGGAGATACGCAGTATTTT

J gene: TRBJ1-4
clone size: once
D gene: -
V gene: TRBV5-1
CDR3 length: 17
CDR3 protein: CASSSSHYQGTNEKLFF
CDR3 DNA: TGCGCCAGCAGCTCGTCACATTACCAGGGTACTAATGAAAAACTGTTTTTT

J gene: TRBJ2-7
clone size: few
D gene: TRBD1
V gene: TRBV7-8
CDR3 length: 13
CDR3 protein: CASSRTGGHEQYF
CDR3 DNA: TGTGCCAGCAGCCGGACAGGGGGCCACGAGCAGTACTTC

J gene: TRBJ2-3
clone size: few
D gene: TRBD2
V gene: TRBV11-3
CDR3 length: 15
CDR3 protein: CASSTGLAITDTQYF
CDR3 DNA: TGTGCCAGCAGCACGGGACTAGCGATCACAGATACGCAGTATTTT

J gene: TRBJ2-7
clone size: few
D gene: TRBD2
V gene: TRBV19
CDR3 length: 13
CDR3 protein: CASGVSGGYEQYF
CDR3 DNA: TGTGCCAGTGGGGTTAGCGGGGGTTACGAGCAGTACTTC

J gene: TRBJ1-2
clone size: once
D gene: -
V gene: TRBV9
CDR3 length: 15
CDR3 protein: CASSVGGSSNYGYTF
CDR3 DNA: TGTGCCAGCAGCGTAGGCGGCAGTTCTAACTATGGCTACACCTTC

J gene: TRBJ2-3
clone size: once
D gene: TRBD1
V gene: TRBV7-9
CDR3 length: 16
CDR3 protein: CASSDGTGAGTDTQYF
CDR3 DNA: TGTGCCAGCAGCGACGGGACAGGCGCTGGCACAGATACGCAGTATTTT

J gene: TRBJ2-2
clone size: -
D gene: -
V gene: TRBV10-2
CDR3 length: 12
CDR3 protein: CAAGLAFVELFF
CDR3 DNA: TGCGCCGCGGGACTGGCCTTTGTGGAGCTGTTTTTT

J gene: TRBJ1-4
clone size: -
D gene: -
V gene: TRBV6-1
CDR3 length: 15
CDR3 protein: CASSEGPGPDEKLFF
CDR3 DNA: TGTGCCAGCAGTGAAGGCCCAGGGCCGGATGAAAAACTGTTTTTT

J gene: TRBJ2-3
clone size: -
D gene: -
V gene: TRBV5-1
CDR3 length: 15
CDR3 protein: CASSLGQEAADTQYF
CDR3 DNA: TGCGCCAGCAGCTTGGGGCAGGAGGCGGCAGATACGCAGTATTTT

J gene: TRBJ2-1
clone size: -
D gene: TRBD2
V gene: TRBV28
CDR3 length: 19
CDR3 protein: CASSSIPGLAGGPYNEQFF
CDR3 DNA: TGTGCCAGCAGTTCCATCCCTGGCCTAGCGGGGGGCCCTTACAATGAGCAGTTCTTC

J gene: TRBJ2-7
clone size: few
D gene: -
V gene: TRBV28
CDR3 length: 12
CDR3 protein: CASSPNGQEQYF
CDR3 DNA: TGTGCCAGCAGTCCCAACGGACAGGAGCAGTACTTC

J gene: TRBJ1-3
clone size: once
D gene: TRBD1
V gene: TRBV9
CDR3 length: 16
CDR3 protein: CASSVEIRDRENTIYF
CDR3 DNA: TGTGCCAGCAGCGTAGAAATCCGGGACAGGGAAAACACCATATATTTT

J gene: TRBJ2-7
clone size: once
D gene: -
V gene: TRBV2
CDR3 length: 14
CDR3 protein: CASNDEVQPYEQYF
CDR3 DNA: TGTGCCAGCAACGACGAGGTGCAACCCTACGAGCAGTACTTC

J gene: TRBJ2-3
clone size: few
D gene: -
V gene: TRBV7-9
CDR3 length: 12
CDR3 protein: CASSFGVDTQYF
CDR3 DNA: TGTGCCAGCAGCTTTGGAGTAGATACGCAGTATTTT

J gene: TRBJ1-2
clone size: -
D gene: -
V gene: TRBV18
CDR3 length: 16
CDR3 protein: CASSPPTVQGLNGYTF
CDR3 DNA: TGTGCCAGCTCACCACCTACGGTGCAGGGACTTAATGGCTACACCTTC

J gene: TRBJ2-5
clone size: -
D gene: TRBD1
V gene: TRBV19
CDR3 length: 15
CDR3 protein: CASSIRRDRPETQYF
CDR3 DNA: TGTGCCAGTAGTATACGCCGGGACAGGCCTGAGACCCAGTACTTC

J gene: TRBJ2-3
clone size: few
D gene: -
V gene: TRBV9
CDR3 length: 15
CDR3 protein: CASSVAWGRGDTQYF
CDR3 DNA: TGTGCCAGCAGCGTAGCATGGGGGCGCGGGGATACGCAGTATTTT

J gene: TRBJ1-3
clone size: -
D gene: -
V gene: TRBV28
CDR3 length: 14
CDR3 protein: CASSPSGAGNTIYF
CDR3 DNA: TGTGCCAGCAGTCCATCAGGTGCTGGAAACACCATATATTTT

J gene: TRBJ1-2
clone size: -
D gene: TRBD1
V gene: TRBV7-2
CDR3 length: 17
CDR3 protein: CASSLVGRDRRNYGYTF
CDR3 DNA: TGTGCCAGCAGCTTAGTAGGTAGGGACAGGCGTAACTATGGCTACACCTTC

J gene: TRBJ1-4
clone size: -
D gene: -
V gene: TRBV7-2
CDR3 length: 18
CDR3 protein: CASSLGGWGLGTNEKLFF
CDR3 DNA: TGTGCCAGCAGCTTAGGGGGCTGGGGGCTAGGCACTAATGAAAAACTGTTTTTT

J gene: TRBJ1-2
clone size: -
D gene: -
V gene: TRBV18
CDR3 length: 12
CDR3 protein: CASSGQNYGYTF
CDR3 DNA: TGTGCCAGCTCAGGGCAGAACTATGGCTACACCTTC

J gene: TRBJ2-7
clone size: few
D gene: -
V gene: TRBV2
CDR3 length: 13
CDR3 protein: CASSVGGPYEQYF
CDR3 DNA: TGTGCCAGCAGTGTCGGGGGTCCCTACGAGCAGTACTTC

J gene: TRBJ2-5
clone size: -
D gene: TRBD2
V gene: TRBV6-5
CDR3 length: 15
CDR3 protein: CASSFAGRGERTQYF
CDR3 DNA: TGTGCCAGCAGTTTTGCCGGGAGGGGAGAGAGAACCCAGTACTTC

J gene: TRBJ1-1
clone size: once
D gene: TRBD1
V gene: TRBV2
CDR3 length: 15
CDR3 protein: CASSRDRGQGTEAFF
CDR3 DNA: TGTGCCAGCAGTCGGGACAGGGGGCAGGGCACTGAAGCTTTCTTT

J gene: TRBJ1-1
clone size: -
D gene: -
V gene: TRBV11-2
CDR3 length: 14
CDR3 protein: CASSLERHSNRAFF
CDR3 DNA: TGTGCCAGCAGCTTAGAGCGACACAGTAATCGAGCTTTCTTT

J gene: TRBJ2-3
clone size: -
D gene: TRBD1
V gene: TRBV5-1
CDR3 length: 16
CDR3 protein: CASSLGTGSPSDTQYF
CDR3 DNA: TGCGCCAGCAGCTTGGGGACAGGGTCTCCGTCAGATACGCAGTATTTT

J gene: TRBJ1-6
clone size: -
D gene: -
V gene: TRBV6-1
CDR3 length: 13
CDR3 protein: CASRSLTVSTLHF
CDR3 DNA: TGTGCCAGCAGATCCCTGACAGTTTCCACCCTCCACTTT

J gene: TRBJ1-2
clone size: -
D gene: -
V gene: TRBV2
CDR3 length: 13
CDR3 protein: CASDPGEVGGYTF
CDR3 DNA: TGTGCCAGCGACCCGGGGGAAGTGGGTGGCTACACCTTC

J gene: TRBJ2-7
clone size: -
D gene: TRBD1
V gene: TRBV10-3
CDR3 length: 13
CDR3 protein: CAIRGDSSYEQYF
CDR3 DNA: TGTGCCATCAGGGGGGACAGCTCCTACGAGCAGTACTTC

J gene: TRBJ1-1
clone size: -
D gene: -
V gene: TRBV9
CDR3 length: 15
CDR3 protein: CASTRSGVRDTEAFF
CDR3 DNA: TGTGCCAGCACACGCAGCGGGGTACGGGACACTGAAGCTTTCTTT

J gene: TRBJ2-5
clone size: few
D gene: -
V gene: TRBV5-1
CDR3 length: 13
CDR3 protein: CASSLGPQETQYF
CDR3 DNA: TGCGCCAGCAGCTTGGGGCCACAAGAGACCCAGTACTTC

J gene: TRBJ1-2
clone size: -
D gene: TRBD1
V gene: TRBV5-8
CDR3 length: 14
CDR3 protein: CASSGGQGFYGYTF
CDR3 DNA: TGTGCCAGCAGCGGGGGACAGGGTTTCTATGGCTACACCTTC

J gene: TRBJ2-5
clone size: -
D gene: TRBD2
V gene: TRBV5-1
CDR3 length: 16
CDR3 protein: CASSRGSSGGGETQYF
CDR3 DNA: TGCGCCAGCAGCCGAGGGTCTAGCGGGGGGGGTGAGACCCAGTACTTC

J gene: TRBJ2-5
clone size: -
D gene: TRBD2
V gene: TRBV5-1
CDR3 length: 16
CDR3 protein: CASSLELAGGRETQYF
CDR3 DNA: TGCGCCAGCAGCTTGGAGCTAGCGGGGGGGCGGGAGACCCAGTACTTC

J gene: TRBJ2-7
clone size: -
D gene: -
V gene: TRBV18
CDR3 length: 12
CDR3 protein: CASSSGVYEQYF
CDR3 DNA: TGTGCCAGCTCTTCGGGGGTGTACGAGCAGTACTTC

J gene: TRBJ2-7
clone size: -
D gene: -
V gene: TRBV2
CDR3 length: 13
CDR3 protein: CASTPIGGAEQYF
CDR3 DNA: TGTGCCAGCACCCCTATCGGGGGAGCGGAGCAGTACTTC

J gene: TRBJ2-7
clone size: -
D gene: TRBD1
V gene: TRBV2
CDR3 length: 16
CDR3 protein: CASSEALPGQGYEQYF
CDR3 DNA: TGTGCCAGCAGTGAAGCGTTACCGGGACAGGGCTACGAGCAGTACTTC

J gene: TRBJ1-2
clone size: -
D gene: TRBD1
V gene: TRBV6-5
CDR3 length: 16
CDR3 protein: CASSYGIAQGVEGYTF
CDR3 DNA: TGTGCCAGCAGTTACGGGATAGCACAGGGGGTAGAGGGCTACACCTTC

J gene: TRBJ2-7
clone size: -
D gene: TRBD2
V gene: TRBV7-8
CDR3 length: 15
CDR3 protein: CASSSAGGASYEQYF
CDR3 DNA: TGTGCCAGCTCGTCAGCGGGGGGGGCAAGCTACGAGCAGTACTTC

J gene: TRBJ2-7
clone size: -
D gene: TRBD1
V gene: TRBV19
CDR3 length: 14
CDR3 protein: CASSPTRGRAEQYF
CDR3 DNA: TGTGCCAGTAGCCCCACGAGGGGGCGCGCCGAGCAGTACTTC

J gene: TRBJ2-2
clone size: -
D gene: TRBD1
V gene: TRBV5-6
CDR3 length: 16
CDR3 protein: CASTSRGTGYPGELFF
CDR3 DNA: TGTGCCAGCACCTCCCGGGGGACAGGGTATCCCGGGGAGCTGTTTTTT

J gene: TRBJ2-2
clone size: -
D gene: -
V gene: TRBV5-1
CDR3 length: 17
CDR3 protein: CASSLTGLFSNTGELFF
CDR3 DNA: TGCGCCAGCAGCTTGACAGGGCTATTTTCGAACACCGGGGAGCTGTTTTTT